The entry below describes one TCR beta chain. What it binds is not known. The use of a sample-barcoded 5' primer and a J-beta primer mix characterized a second PCR of roughly 7 to 12 cycles. Using its own MiXCR run on the 5' RACE reads, TCRdb lists one record per CDR3 protein. The repertoire consists of about 970,000 distinct CDR3 sequences, with just over 50% occurring once and the leading ten covering about a fifth. V lost 6 bases and J 5 bases, leaving 29 bases between the germline ends. CDR3 length equals 19 residues. This sample is drawn from a study of blood T cells in healthy people across ages. Broader study findings: Investigators viewed diversity estimates from one million T cells as underestimates, the study reported.

The study recruited healthy Caucasian donors from Russia who were aged about 6 to 90. Every donor contributed roughly 11 milliliters of peripheral blood by blood draw. The receptor's source is a woman in her fifties or sixties in good health. The chain is built from TRBV12-3 or TRBV12-4 and TRBJ2-1, with D possibly matching TRBD1 (6 bases). Sequenced sample: blood. The CDR3 sequence is CASSSHGPYSGVGHNEQFF. DNA for the CDR3: TGTGCCAGCAGCTCGCACGGACCATACTCAGGGGTCGGGCACAATGAGCAGTTCTTC.